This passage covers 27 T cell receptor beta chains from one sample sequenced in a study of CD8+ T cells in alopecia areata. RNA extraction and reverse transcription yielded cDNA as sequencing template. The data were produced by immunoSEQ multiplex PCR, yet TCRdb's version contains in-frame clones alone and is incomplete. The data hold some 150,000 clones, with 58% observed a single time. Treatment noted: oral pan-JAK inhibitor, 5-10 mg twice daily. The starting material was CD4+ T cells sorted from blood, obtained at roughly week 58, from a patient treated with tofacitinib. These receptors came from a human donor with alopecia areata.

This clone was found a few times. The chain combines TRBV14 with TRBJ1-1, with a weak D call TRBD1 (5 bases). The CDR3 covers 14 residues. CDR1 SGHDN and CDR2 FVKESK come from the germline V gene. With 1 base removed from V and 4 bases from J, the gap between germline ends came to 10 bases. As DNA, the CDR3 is TGTGCCAGCAGCCAAGTTGGGGGAATCACTGAAGCTTTCTTT. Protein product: CASSQVGGITEAFF.

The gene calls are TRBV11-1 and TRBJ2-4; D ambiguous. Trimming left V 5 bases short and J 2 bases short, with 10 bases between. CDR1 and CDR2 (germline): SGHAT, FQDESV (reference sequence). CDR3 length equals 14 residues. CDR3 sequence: CASSPQFSKNIQYF. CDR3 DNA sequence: TGTGCCAGCAGCCCACAGTTTTCCAAAAACATTCAGTACTTC.

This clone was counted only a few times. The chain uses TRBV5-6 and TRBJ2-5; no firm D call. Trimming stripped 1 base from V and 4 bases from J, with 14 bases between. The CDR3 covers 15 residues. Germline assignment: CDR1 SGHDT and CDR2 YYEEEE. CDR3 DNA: TGTGCCAGCAGCTTGTCCGACCTAAACCCAGAGACCCAGTACTTC. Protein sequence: CASSLSDLNPETQYF.

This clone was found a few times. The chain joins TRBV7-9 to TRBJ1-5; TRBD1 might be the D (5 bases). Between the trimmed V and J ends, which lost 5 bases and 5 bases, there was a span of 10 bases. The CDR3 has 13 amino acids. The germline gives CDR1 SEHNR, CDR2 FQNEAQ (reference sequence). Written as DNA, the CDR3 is TGTGCCAGCAGCCCCGGGGGGTATCAGCCCCAGCATTTT. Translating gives CASSPGGYQPQHF.

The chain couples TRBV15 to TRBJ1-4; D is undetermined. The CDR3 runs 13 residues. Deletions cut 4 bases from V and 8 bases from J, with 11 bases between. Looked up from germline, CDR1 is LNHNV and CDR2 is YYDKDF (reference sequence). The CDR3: CATSMRYEEKLFF. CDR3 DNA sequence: TGTGCCACCAGCATGAGATACGAGGAAAAACTGTTTTTT. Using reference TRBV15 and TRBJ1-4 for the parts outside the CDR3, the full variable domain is DAMVIQNPRYQVTQFGKPVTLSCSQTLNHNVMYWYQQKSSQAPKLLFHYYDKDFNNEADTPDNFQSRRPNTSFCFLDIRSPGLGDTAMYLCATSMRYEEKLFFGSGTQLSVL.

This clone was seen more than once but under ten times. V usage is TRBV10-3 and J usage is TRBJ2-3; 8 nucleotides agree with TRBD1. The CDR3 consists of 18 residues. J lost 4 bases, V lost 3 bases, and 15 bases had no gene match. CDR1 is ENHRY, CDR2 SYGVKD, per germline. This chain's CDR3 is CAISERTGRLGSADTQYF. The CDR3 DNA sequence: TGTGCCATCAGTGAAAGGACAGGGCGTCTTGGGTCAGCAGATACGCAGTATTTT.

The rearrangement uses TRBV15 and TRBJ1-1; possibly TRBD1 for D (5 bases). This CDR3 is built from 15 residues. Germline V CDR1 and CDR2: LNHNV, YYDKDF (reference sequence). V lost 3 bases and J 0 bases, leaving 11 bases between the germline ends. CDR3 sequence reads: CATSREWGMNTEAFF. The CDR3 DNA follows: TGTGCCACCAGCAGGGAATGGGGCATGAACACTGAAGCTTTCTTT. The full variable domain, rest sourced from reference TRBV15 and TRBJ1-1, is DAMVIQNPRYQVTQFGKPVTLSCSQTLNHNVMYWYQQKSSQAPKLLFHYYDKDFNNEADTPDNFQSRRPNTSFCFLDIRSPGLGDTAMYLCATSREWGMNTEAFFGQGTRLTVV.

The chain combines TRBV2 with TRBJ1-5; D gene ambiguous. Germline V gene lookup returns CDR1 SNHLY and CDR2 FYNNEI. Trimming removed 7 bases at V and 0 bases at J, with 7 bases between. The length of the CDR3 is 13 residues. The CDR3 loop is CASMTDSNQPQHF. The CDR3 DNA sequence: TGTGCCAGCATGACGGATAGCAATCAGCCCCAGCATTTT.

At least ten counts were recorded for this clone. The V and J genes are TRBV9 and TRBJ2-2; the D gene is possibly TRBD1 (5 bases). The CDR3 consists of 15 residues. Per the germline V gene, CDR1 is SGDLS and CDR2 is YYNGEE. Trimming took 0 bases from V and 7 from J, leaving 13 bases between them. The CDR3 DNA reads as TGTGCCAGCAGCGTAGGAAGGGGCAACGACGGGGAGCTGTTTTTT. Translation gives CASSVGRGNDGELFF.

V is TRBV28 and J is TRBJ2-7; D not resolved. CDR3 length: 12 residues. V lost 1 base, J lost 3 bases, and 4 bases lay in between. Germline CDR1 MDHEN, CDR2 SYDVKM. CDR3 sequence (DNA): TGTGCCAGCAGTTTATCTAGCTACGAGCAGTACTTC. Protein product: CASSLSSYEQYF.

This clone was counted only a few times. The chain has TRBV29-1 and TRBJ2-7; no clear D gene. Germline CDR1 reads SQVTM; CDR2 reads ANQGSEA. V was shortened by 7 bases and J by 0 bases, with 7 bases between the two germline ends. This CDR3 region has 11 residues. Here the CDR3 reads CSATSSYEQYF. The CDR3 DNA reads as TGCAGCGCGACATCCTCCTACGAGCAGTACTTC.

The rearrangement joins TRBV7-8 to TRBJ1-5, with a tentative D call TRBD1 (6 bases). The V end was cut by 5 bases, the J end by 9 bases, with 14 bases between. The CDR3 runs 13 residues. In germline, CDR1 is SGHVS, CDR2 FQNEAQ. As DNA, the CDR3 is TGTGCCAGCAGCCAGGAGGGGGTCAGGCCCCAGCATTTT. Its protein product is CASSQEGVRPQHF.

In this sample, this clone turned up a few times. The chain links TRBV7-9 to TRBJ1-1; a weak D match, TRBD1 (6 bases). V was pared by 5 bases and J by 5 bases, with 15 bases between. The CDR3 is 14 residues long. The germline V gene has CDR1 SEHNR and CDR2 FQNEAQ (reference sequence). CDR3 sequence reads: CASSLKGGGTEAFF. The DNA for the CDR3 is TGTGCCAGCAGCCTAAAAGGGGGAGGGACTGAAGCTTTCTTT.

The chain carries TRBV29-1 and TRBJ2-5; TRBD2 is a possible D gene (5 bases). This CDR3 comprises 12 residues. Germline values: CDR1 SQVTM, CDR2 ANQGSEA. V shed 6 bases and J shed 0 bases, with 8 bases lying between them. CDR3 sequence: CSVGINQETQYF. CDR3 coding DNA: TGCAGCGTCGGGATAAACCAAGAGACCCAGTACTTC.

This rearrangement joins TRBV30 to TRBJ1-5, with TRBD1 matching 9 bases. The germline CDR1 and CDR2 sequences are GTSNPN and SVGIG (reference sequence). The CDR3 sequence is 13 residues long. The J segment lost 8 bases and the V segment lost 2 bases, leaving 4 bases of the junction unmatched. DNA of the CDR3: TGTGCCTGGAGTTACAGGGGGCGTGAGCCCCAGCATTTT. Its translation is CAWSYRGREPQHF.

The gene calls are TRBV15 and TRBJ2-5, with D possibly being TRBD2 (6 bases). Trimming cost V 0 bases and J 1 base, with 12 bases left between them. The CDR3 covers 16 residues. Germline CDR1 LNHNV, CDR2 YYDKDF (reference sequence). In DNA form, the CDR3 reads TGTGCCACCAGCAGAGATATCCAGGAGGGCCAAGAGACCCAGTACTTC. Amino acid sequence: CATSRDIQEGQETQYF. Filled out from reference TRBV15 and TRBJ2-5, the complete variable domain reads DAMVIQNPRYQVTQFGKPVTLSCSQTLNHNVMYWYQQKSSQAPKLLFHYYDKDFNNEADTPDNFQSRRPNTSFCFLDIRSPGLGDTAMYLCATSRDIQEGQETQYFGPGTRLLVL.

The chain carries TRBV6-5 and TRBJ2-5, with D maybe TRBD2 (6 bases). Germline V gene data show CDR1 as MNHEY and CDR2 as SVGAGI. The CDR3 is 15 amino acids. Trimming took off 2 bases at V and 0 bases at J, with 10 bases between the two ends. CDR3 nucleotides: TGTGCCAGCAGTTACGGTAGCGGCGACCAAGAGACCCAGTACTTC. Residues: CASSYGSGDQETQYF.

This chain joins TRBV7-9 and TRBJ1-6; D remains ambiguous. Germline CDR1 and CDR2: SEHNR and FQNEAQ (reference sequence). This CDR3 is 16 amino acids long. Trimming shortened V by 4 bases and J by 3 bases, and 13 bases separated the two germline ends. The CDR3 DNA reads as TGTGCCAGCAGCTCAGAGGGAGCCTACTATAATTCACCCCTCCACTTT. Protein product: CASSSEGAYYNSPLHF. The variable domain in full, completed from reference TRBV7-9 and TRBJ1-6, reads DTGVSQNPRHKITKRGQNVTFRCDPISEHNRLYWYRQTLGQGPEFLTYFQNEAQLEKSRLLSDRFSAERPKGSFSTLEIQRTEQGDSAMYLCASSSEGAYYNSPLHFGNGTRLTVT.

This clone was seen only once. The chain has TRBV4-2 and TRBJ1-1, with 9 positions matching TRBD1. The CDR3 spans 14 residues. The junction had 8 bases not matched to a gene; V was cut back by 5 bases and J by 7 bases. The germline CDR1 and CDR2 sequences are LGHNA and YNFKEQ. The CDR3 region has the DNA TGTGCCAGCAGCGAACCCGGGACAGGGTTTGAAGCTTTCTTT. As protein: CASSEPGTGFEAFF.

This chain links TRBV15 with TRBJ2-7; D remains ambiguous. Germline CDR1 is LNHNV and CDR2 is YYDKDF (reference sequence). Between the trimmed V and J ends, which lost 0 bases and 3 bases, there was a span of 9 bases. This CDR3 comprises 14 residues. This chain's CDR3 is CATSRDSPGYEQYF. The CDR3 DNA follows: TGTGCCACCAGCAGAGATTCCCCGGGCTACGAGCAGTACTTC.

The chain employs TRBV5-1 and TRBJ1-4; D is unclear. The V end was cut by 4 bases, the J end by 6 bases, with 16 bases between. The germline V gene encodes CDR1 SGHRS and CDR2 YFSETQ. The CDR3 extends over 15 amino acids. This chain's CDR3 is CASSEGTPRHEKLFF. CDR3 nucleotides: TGCGCCAGCAGCGAGGGTACTCCGAGGCATGAAAAACTGTTTTTT.

CDR3 nucleotide sequence: TGTGCCAGCAGCTTTTTGGGGGGCTACGAGCAGTACTTC. It specifies CASSFLGGYEQYF. The chain combines TRBV7-8 with TRBJ2-7; D is perhaps TRBD2 (6 bases). This CDR3 contains 13 residues. The V end was cut by 3 bases, the J end by 3 bases, with 9 bases between. Germline V gene sequence: CDR1 SGHVS, CDR2 FQNEAQ.

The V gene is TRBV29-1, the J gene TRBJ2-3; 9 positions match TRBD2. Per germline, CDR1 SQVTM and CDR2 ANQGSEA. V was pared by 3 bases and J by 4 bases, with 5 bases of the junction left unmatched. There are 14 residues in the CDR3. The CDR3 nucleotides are TGCAGCGTTGACCTAGCGGGGTCGGCAGATACGCAGTATTTT. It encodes CSVDLAGSADTQYF.

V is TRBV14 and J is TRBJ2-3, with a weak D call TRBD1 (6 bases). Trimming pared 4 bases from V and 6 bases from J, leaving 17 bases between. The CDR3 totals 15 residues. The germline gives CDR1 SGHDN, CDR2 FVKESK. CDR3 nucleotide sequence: TGTGCCAGCAGCCCACTGGACAGACACTACGATACGCAGTATTTT. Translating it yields CASSPLDRHYDTQYF.

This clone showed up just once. The CDR3 protein is CASSPPVGGSHQETQYF. The DNA for the CDR3 is TGTGCCAGCTCACCACCGGTGGGCGGCAGTCACCAAGAGACCCAGTACTTC. The V gene is TRBV18, the J gene TRBJ2-5, with unresolved D. From germline, CDR1 is KGHSH and CDR2 LQKENI. CDR3 length equals 17 residues. Trimming took off 0 bases at V and 0 bases at J, with 14 bases between the two ends. Drawing the rest from reference TRBV18 and TRBJ2-5, the complete variable domain is NAGVMQNPRHLVRRRGQEARLRCSPMKGHSHVYWYRQLPEEGLKFMVYLQKENIIDESGMPKERFSAEFPKEGPSILRIQQVVRGDSAAYFCASSPPVGGSHQETQYFGPGTRLLVL.

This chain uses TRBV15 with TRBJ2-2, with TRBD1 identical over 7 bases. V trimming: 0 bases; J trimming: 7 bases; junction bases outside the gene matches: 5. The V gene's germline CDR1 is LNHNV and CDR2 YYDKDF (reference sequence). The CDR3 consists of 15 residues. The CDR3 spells CATSRDRGRIGELFF. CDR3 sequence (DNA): TGTGCCACCAGCAGAGATAGGGGGCGAATCGGGGAGCTGTTTTTT.

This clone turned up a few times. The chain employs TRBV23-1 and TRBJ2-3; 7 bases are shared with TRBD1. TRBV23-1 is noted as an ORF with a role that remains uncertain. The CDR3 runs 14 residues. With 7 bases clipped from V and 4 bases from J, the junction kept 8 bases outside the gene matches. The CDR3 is CASTPETGADTQYF. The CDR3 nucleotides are TGCGCCAGCACCCCTGAAACAGGGGCAGATACGCAGTATTTT.